The 18 T cell receptor beta chains below were found in one sample sequenced in a study of blood T cells in healthy people across ages (dated by TCRdb to about 2015). Receptor amplification or capture employed 5' RACE. Sequencing relied on an Illumina HiSeq 2500. A second PCR of about 7 to 12 cycles was run with a J-beta primer mix and a sample-barcoded 5' primer. TCRdb reanalyzed the raw reads on its own, using fastp at Q25 for trimming and MiXCR for clone calling, and kept in-frame beta chains. Rows with one shared CDR3 protein collapse into an entry with the most common genes and DNA. A total of hundreds of thousands of distinct CDR3 sequences appear in this sample, about 27% of them only once. The ten largest clones take up 3% to 4% of the sample. These data are also associated with another study on T cells of mothers and their children.

The sequenced material came from blood. These receptors originate from a boy younger than 10 in good health.

The J gene is TRBJ1-1, the V gene TRBV7-3; TRBD1 agrees at 8 bases. Germline V gene data show CDR1 as SGHTA and CDR2 as FQGTGA. This CDR3 region has 16 residues. V trimming: 5 bases; J trimming: 3 bases; junction bases outside the gene matches: 11. This CDR3 reads CASSATGTGVDTEAFF. CDR3 coding DNA: TGTGCCAGCAGCGCCACAGGGACAGGCGTGGACACTGAAGCTTTCTTT.

This clonotype appeared a few times. The rearrangement joins TRBV7-2 to TRBJ2-2; no clear D gene. Germline V gives CDR1 SGHTA, CDR2 FQGNSA. This CDR3 is built from 13 residues. Trimming stripped 5 bases from V and 4 bases from J, with 8 bases between. The CDR3: CASSPRPTGELFF. The DNA for the CDR3 is TGTGCCAGCAGCCCCCGGCCCACCGGGGAGCTGTTTTTT. The variable domain in full, with the rest retrieved from reference TRBV7-2 and TRBJ2-2, is GAGVSQSPSNKVTEKGKDVELRCDPISGHTALYWYRQSLGQGLEFLIYFQGNSAPDKSGLPSDRFSAERTGGSVSTLTIQRTQQEDSAVYLCASSPRPTGELFFGEGSRLTVL.

This clonotype was recorded a few times. V and J are TRBV12-3 or TRBV12-4 and TRBJ2-4; D not resolved. This CDR3 is 16 amino acids long. The V end lost 5 bases, the J end lost 3 bases, and 17 bases lay between the germline ends. DNA of the CDR3: TGTGCCAGCAGTCCGACCAGCACCCTCCTCAAAAACATTCAGTACTTC. It translates to CASSPTSTLLKNIQYF.

This clonotype was recorded at least ten times. This chain joins TRBV19 and TRBJ1-1; D ambiguous. The V end was cut by 3 bases, the J end by 1 base, with 3 bases between. CDR3 length: 12 amino acids. In germline, CDR1 is LNHDA, CDR2 SQIVND (reference sequence). The CDR3 sequence is CASSIGNTEAFF. CDR3 in DNA: TGTGCCAGTAGTATCGGGAACACTGAAGCTTTCTTT. Combining the CDR3 with reference TRBV19 and TRBJ1-1 gives the whole variable domain DGGITQSPKYLFRKEGQNVTLSCEQNLNHDAMYWYRQDPGQGLRLIYYSQIVNDFQKGDIAEGYSVSREKKESFPLTVTSAQKNPTAFYLCASSIGNTEAFFGQGTRLTVV.

V and J are TRBV29-1 and TRBJ2-2; D is possibly TRBD1 (6 bases). With 4 bases removed from V and 0 bases from J, the gap between germline ends came to 9 bases. This CDR3 has 14 residues. Per germline, CDR1 SQVTM and CDR2 ANQGSEA. CDR3 sequence reads: CSVGDTSNTGELFF. The CDR3 region has the DNA TGCAGCGTTGGGGACACCTCGAACACCGGGGAGCTGTTTTTT.

This clonotype appeared a few times. V usage is TRBV9 and J usage is TRBJ2-5; 11 bases line up with TRBD2. CDR3 length: 15 amino acids. Trimming at V came to 0 bases and at J to 4 bases, leaving 2 bases not matched to a gene. Germline CDR1 and CDR2: SGDLS and YYNGEE. Here the CDR3 DNA reads TGTGCCAGCAGCGTAGTTAGCGGGGGGGTAGAGACCCAGTACTTC. It translates to CASSVVSGGVETQYF.

The chain couples TRBV7-9 to TRBJ2-5, with D perhaps TRBD2 (6 bases). The CDR3 covers 15 residues. V lost 2 bases and J lost 5, with 15 bases in between. Germline V gene lookup returns CDR1 SEHNR and CDR2 FQNEAQ (reference sequence). In nucleotides, the CDR3 is TGTGCCAGCAGCTTATCCCTGGGACTGGGGGAGACCCAGTACTTC. It translates to CASSLSLGLGETQYF.

This clonotype has more than one count but fewer than ten. The chain uses TRBV2 and TRBJ2-5, with 9 bases matching TRBD2. With the DNA end fitting TRBJ2-1 better, the J assignment may be wrong. From germline, CDR1 is SNHLY and CDR2 FYNNEI. CDR3 length: 17 amino acids. CDR3 protein: CASSVRWGLASYNEQFF. The CDR3 bases are TGTGCCAGCAGTGTTCGGTGGGGACTAGCTAGCTACAATGAGCAGTTCTTC.

V and J are TRBV27 and TRBJ1-1; D is unresolved. This CDR3 contains 13 residues. Germline V gives CDR1 MNHEY, CDR2 SMNVEV (reference sequence). The V end was cut by 5 bases, the J end by 5 bases, with 12 bases between. For the CDR3, the DNA is TGTGCCAGCAGTCAAGTAAGGAGGACTGAAGCTTTCTTT. Amino acids: CASSQVRRTEAFF.

The CDR3 spells CSVAQQGNNQPQHF. CDR3 bases: TGCAGCGTTGCCCAACAGGGAAACAATCAGCCCCAGCATTTT. The chain employs TRBV29-1 and TRBJ1-5; possibly TRBD1 for D (6 bases). Germline-derived CDR1 and CDR2 are SQVTM and ANQGSEA. The CDR3 has 14 amino acids. The ends were cut back, 4 bases at V and 3 bases at J, with 13 bases in the middle.

V and J are TRBV5-5 and TRBJ2-7; TRBD1 matches at 8 bases. Germline loops: CDR1 SGHKS, CDR2 YYEKEE (reference sequence). The CDR3 runs 15 residues. The J segment lost 4 bases and the V segment lost 4 bases, leaving 10 bases of the junction unmatched. This chain's CDR3 is CASSADGTGYYEQYF. CDR3 nucleotide sequence: TGTGCCAGCAGCGCGGACGGGACAGGCTATTACGAGCAGTACTTC. The full variable domain, completed using reference TRBV5-5 and TRBJ2-7, is DAGVTQSPTHLIKTRGQQVTLRCSPISGHKSVSWYQQVLGQGPQFIFQYYEKEERGRGNFPDRFSARQFPNYSSELNVNALLLGDSALYLCASSADGTGYYEQYFGPGTRLTVT.

This clonotype was counted only a few times. J is TRBJ2-5 and V is TRBV19, with D maybe TRBD1 (6 bases). The CDR3 is 13 residues long. Germline lookup yields CDR1 LNHDA and CDR2 SQIVND (reference sequence). Between the trimmed V and J ends, which lost 5 bases and 4 bases, there was a span of 11 bases. CDR3 amino acids: CASSEGERETQYF. The DNA for the CDR3 is TGTGCCAGTAGTGAGGGGGAGAGAGAGACCCAGTACTTC. Full variable domain (missing parts from reference TRBV19 and TRBJ2-5): DGGITQSPKYLFRKEGQNVTLSCEQNLNHDAMYWYRQDPGQGLRLIYYSQIVNDFQKGDIAEGYSVSREKKESFPLTVTSAQKNPTAFYLCASSEGERETQYFGPGTRLLVL.

The chain joins TRBV18 to TRBJ1-4, with a weak D call TRBD1 (5 bases). The CDR3 has 15 residues. Germline V lookup: CDR1 KGHSH, CDR2 LQKENI. V lost 1 base to trimming and J lost 5 bases, with 11 bases between them. CDR3 sequence (DNA): TGTGCCAGCTCACCACGACAGCAACAAAATGAAAAACTGTTTTTT. As protein: CASSPRQQQNEKLFF.

V and J are TRBV20-1 and TRBJ2-2; a possible D gene is TRBD1 (6 bases). The V gene's germline CDR1 is DFQATT and CDR2 SNEGSKA (reference sequence). This CDR3 region has 13 residues. V was cut by 2 bases and J by 5 bases, with 9 bases left in between. CDR3 sequence: CSARRGGTGELFF. Written as DNA, the CDR3 is TGCAGTGCTAGACGAGGGGGAACCGGGGAGCTGTTTTTT.

This sequence joins TRBV12-3 or TRBV12-4 and TRBJ2-7, with 12 bases fitting TRBD1. The ends lost 5 bases at V and 6 bases at J; junction bases unmatched: 5. The CDR3 is 14 residues long. CDR3 DNA: TGTGCCAGCAGTCGGGACAGGGGGCCTATCGAGCAGTACTTC. Amino acids: CASSRDRGPIEQYF.

The genes are TRBV11-2 and TRBJ2-2; 11 bases match TRBD2. In germline, CDR1 is SGHAT, CDR2 FQNNGV. V lost 4 bases to trimming and J lost 7 bases; unmatched junction nucleotides: 11. This CDR3 is 17 amino acids long. The CDR3 sequence: CASSSPVAGGPDGELFF. As DNA, the CDR3 is TGTGCCAGCAGCTCCCCTGTAGCGGGGGGGCCCGACGGGGAGCTGTTTTTT.

The V call is TRBV3-1, the J call TRBJ2-1; D not resolved. V was shortened by 5 bases and J by 5 bases, with 4 bases between the two germline ends. The CDR3 consists of 11 residues. Germline V gene sequence: CDR1 LGHDT, CDR2 YNNKEL (reference sequence). The CDR3 nucleotides read TGTGCCAGCAGCGCCCACAATGAGCAGTTCTTC. As protein: CASSAHNEQFF.

This clonotype was counted at least ten times. The chain combines TRBV12-3 or TRBV12-4 with TRBJ2-5; unclear D gene. Trimming took off 4 bases at V and 2 bases at J, with 5 bases between the two ends. This CDR3 contains 12 residues. The CDR3 nucleotides are TGTGCCAGCAGTTGGACGCAAGAGACCCAGTACTTC. This sequence encodes CASSWTQETQYF.